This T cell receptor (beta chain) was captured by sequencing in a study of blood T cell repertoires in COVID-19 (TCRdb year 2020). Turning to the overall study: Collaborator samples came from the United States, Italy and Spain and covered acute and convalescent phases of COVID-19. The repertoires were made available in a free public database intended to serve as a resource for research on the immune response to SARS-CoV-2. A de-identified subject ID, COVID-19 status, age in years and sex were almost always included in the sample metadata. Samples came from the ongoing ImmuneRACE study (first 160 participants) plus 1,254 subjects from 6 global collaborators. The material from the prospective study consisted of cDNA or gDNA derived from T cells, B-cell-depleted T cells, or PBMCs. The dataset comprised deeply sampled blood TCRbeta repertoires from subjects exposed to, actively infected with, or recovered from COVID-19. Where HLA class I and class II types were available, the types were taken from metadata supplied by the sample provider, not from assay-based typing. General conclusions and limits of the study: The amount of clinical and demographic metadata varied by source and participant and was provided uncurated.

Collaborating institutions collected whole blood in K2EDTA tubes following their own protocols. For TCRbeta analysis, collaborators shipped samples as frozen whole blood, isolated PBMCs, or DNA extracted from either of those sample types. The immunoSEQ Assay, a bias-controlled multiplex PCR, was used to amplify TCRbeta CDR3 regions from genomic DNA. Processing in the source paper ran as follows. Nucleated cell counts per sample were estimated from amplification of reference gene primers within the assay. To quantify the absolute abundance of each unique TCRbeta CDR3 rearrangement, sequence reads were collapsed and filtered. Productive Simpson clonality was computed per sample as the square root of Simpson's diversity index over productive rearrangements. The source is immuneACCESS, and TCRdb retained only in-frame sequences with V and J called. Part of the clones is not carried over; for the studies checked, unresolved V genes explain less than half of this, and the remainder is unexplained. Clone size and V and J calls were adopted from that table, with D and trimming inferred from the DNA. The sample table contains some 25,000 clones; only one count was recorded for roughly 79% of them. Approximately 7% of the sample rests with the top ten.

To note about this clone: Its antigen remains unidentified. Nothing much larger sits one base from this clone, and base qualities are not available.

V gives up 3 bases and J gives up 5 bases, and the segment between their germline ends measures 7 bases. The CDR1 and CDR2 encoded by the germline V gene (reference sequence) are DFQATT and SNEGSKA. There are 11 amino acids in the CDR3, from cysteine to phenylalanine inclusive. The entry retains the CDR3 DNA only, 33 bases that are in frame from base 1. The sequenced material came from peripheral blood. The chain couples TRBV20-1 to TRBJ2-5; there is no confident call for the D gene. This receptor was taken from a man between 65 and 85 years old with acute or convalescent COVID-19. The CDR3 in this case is CSARGSETQYF. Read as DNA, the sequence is TGCAGTGCTAGGGGCTCGGAGACCCAGTACTTC.